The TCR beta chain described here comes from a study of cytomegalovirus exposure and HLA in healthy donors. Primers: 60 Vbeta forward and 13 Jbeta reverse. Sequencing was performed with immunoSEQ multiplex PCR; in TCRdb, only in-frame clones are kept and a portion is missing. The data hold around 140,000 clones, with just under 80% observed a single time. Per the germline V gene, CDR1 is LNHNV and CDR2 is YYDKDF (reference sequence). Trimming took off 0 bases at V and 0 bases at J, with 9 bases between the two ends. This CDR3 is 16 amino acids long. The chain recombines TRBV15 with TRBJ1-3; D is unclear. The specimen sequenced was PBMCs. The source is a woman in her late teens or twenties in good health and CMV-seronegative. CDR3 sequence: CATSRDQAISGNTIYF. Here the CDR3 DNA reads TGTGCCACCAGCAGAGACCAGGCAATCTCTGGAAACACCATATATTTT.